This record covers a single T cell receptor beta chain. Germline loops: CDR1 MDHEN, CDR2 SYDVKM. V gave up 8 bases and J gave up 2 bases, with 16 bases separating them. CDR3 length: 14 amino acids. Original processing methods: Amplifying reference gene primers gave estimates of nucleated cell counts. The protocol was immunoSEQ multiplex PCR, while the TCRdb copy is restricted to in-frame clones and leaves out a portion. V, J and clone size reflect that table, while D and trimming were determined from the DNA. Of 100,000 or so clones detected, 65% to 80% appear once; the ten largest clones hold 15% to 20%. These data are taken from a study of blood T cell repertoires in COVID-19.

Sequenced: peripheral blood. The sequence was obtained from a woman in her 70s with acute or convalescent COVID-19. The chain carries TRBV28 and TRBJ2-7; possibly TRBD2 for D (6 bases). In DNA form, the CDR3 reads TGTGCCAGCCTGTTGGAGGGGCGGGCCTACGAGCAGTACTTC. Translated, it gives CASLLEGRAYEQYF. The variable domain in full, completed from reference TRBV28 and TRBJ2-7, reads DVKVTQSSRYLVKRTGEKVFLECVQDMDHENMFWYRQDPGLGLRLIYFSYDVKMKEKGDIPEGYSVSREKKERFSLILESASTNQTSMYLCASLLEGRAYEQYFGPGTRLTVT.